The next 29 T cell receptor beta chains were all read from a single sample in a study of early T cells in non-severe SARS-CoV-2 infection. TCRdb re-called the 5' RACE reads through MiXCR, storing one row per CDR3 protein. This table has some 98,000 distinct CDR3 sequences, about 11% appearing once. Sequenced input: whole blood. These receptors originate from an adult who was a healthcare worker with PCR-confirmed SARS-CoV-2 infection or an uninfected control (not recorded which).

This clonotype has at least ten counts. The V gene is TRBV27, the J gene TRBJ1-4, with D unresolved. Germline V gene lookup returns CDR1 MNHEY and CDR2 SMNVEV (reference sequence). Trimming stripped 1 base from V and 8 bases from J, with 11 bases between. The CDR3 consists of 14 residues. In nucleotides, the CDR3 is TGTGCCAGCAGTTTATACACCCGGGGAGAAAAACTGTTTTTT. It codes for CASSLYTRGEKLFF.

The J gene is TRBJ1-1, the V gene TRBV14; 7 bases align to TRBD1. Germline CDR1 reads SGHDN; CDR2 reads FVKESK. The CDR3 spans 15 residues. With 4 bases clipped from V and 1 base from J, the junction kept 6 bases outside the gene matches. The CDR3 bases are TGTGCCAGCAGCCGCCGACAGGGAAGGAACACTGAAGCTTTCTTT. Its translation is CASSRRQGRNTEAFF.

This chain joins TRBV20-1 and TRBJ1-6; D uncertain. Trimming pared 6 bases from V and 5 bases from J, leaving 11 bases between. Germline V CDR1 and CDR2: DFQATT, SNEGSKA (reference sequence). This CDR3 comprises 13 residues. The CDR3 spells CSAIGGHNSPLHF. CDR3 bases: TGCAGTGCAATCGGCGGCCATAATTCACCCCTCCACTTT.

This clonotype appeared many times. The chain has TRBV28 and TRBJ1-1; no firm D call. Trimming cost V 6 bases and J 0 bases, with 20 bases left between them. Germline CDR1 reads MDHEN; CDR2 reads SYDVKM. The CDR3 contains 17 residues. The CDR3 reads CASSRGGPASMNTEAFF. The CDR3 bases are TGTGCCAGCAGCCGGGGAGGGCCCGCGTCCATGAACACTGAAGCTTTCTTT.

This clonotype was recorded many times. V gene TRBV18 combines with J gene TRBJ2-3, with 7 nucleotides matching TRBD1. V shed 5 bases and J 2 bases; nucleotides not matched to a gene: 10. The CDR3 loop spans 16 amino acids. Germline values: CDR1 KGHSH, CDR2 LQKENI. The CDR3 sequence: CASSTQGSVNTDTQYF. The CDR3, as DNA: TGTGCCAGCTCAACACAGGGGTCCGTAAACACAGATACGCAGTATTTT. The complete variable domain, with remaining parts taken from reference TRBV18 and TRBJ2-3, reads NAGVMQNPRHLVRRRGQEARLRCSPMKGHSHVYWYRQLPEEGLKFMVYLQKENIIDESGMPKERFSAEFPKEGPSILRIQQVVRGDSAAYFCASSTQGSVNTDTQYFGPGTRLTVL.

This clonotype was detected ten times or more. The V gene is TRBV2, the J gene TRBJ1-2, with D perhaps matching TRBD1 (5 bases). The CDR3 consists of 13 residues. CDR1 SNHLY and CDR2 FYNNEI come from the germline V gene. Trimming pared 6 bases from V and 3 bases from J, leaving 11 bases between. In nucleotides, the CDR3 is TGTGCCAGCAGCCGGGCCAGGGACTATGGCTACACCTTC. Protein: CASSRARDYGYTF.

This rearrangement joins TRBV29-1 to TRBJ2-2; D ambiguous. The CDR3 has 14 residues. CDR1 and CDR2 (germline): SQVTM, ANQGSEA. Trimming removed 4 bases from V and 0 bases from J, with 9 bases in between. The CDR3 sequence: CSVVSQPNTGELFF. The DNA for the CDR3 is TGCAGCGTTGTCAGCCAGCCGAACACCGGGGAGCTGTTTTTT.

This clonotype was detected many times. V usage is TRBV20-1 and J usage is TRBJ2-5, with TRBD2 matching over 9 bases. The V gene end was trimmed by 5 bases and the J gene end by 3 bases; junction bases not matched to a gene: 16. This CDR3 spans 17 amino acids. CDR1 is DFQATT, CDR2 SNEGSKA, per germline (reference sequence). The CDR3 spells CSASEDSGSSLKETQYF. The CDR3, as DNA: TGCAGTGCTTCCGAAGATAGCGGGAGCTCCCTTAAAGAGACCCAGTACTTC.

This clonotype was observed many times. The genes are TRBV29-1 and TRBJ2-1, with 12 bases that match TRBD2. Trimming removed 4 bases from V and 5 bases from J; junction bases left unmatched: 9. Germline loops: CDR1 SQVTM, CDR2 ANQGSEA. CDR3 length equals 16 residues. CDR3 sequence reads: CSVVMASGRGNNEQFF. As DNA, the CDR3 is TGCAGCGTTGTCATGGCTAGCGGGAGGGGGAACAATGAGCAGTTCTTC.

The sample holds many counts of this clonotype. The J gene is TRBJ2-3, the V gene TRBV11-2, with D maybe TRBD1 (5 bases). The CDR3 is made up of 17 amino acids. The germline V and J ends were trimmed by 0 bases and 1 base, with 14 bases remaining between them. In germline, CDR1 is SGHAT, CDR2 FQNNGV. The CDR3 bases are TGTGCCAGCAGCTTAGAAGGGGCCCAGTGGGGCACAGATACGCAGTATTTT. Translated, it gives CASSLEGAQWGTDTQYF.

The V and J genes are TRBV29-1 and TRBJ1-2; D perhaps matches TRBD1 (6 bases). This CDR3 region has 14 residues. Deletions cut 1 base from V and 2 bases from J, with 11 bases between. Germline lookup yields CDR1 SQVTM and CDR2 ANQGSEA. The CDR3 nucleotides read TGCAGCGTTGAAGGAGGCAGGGGAAACTATGGCTACACCTTC. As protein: CSVEGGRGNYGYTF.

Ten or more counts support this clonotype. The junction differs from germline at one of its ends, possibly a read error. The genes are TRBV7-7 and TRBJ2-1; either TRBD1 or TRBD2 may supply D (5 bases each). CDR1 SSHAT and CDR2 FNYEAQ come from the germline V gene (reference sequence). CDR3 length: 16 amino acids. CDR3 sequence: CASSLRGGSSYNEQFF. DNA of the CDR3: TGTGCTAGCAGCTTACGGGGCGGAAGCTCCTACAATGAGCAGTTCTTC.

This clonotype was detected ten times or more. As DNA, the CDR3 is TGCGCCAGCAGCCTTACCGGGACTAGCGGGGACGGCTCCTACAATGAGCAGTTCTTC. This encodes CASSLTGTSGDGSYNEQFF. The chain combines TRBV5-1 with TRBJ2-1, with TRBD2 matching 13 bases. There are 19 residues in the CDR3. CDR1 is SGHRS and CDR2 is YFSETQ in the germline V gene. V lost 4 bases to trimming and J lost 0 bases; unmatched junction nucleotides: 10.

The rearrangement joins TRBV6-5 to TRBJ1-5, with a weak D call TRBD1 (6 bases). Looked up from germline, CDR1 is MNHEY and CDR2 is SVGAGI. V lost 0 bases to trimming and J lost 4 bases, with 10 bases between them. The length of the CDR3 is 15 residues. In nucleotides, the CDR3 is TGTGCCAGCAGTTACTCGAATACAGGGAATCAGCCCCAGCATTTT. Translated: CASSYSNTGNQPQHF.

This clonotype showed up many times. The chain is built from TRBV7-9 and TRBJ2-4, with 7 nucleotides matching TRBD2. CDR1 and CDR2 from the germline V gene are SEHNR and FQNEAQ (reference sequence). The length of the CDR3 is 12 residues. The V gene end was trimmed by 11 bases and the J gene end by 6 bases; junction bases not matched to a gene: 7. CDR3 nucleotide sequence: TGTGCCGCCGGGGGGACGGGAAACATTCAGTACTTC. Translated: CAAGGTGNIQYF.

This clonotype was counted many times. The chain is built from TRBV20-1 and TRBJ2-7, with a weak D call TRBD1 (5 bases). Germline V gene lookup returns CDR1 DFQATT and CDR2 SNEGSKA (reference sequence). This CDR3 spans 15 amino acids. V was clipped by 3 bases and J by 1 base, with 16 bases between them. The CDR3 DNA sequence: TGCAGTGCTAGGGATTGGGGCCGAGCATCCTACGAGCAGTACTTC. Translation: CSARDWGRASYEQYF.

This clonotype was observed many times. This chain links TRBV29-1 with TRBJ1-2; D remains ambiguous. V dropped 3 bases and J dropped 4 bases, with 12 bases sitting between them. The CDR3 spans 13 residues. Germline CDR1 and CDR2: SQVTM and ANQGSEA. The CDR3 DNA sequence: TGCAGCGTTGACTCGGGGTTTCTCTATGGCTACACCTTC. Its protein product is CSVDSGFLYGYTF.

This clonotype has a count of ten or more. In DNA, the CDR3 is TGTGCCTGGACTGCAGCCACTAATGAAAAACTGTTTTTT. This sequence encodes CAWTAATNEKLFF. The chain carries TRBV30 and TRBJ1-4; no firm D call. The CDR3 is 13 residues long. V was shortened by 4 bases and J by 2 bases, with 8 bases between the two germline ends. CDR1 and CDR2 from the germline V gene are GTSNPN and SVGIG (reference sequence).

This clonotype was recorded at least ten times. The CDR3 sequence is CASSPGRNQPQHF. The CDR3 coding sequence is TGTGCCAGCTCACCGGGACGCAATCAGCCCCAGCATTTT. The rearrangement uses TRBV18 and TRBJ1-5; D possibly corresponds to TRBD1 (5 bases). The CDR3 extends over 13 amino acids. Germline CDR1 KGHSH, CDR2 LQKENI. V was trimmed by 3 bases and J by 2 bases, leaving 5 bases between them.

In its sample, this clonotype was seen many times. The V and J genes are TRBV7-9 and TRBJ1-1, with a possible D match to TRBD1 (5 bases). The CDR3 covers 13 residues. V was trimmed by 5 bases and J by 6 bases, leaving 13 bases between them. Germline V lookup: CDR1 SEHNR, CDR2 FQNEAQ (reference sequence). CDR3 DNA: TGTGCCAGCAGCATTACCTCAGGGTCTGAAGCTTTCTTT. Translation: CASSITSGSEAFF. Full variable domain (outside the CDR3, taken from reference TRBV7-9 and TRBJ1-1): DTGVSQNPRHKITKRGQNVTFRCDPISEHNRLYWYRQTLGQGPEFLTYFQNEAQLEKSRLLSDRFSAERPKGSFSTLEIQRTEQGDSAMYLCASSITSGSEAFFGQGTRLTVV.

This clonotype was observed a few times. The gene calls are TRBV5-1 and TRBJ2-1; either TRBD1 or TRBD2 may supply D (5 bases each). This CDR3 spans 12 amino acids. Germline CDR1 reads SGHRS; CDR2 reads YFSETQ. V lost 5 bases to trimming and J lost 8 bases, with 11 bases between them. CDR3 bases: TGCGCCAGCAGGGCCGGGACCTATGAGCAGTTCTTC. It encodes CASRAGTYEQFF.

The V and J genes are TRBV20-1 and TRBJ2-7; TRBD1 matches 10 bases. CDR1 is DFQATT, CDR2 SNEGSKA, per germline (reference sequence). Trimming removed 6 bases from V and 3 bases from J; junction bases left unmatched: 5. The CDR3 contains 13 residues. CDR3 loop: CSAGGQGLYEQYF. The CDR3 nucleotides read TGCAGTGCCGGGGGACAGGGGCTCTACGAGCAGTACTTC.

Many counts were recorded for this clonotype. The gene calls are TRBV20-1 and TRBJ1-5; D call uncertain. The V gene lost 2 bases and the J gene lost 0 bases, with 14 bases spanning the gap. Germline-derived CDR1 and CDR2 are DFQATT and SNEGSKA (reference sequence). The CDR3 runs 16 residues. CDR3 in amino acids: CSARPSGGYSNQPQHF. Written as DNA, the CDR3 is TGCAGTGCTAGACCTTCGGGCGGTTATAGCAATCAGCCCCAGCATTTT.

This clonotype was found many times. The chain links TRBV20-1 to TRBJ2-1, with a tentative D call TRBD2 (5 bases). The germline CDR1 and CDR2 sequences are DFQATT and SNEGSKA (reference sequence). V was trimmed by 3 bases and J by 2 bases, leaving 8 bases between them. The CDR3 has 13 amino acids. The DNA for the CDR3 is TGCAGTGCTAGGGCCGGGACCTACAATGAGCAGTTCTTC. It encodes CSARAGTYNEQFF.

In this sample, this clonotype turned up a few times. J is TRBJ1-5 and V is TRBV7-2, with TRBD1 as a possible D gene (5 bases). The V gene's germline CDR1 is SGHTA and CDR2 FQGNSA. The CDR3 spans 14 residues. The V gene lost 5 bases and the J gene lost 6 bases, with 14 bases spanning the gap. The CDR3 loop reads CASSPSRVGQPQHF. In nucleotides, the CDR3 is TGTGCCAGCAGCCCCTCCAGGGTAGGTCAGCCCCAGCATTTT.

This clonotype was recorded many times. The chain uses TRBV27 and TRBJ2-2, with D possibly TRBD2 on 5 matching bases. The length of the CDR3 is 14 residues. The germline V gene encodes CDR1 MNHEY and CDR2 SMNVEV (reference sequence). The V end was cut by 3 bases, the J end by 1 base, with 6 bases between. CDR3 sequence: CASSLEENTGELFF. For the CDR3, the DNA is TGTGCCAGCAGTTTGGAGGAGAACACCGGGGAGCTGTTTTTT.

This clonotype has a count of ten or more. CDR3 coding DNA: TGTGCCAGCAGCCCCGGGACAGGGCCTTACAATGAGCAGTTCTTC. Residues: CASSPGTGPYNEQFF. The chain links TRBV3-1 to TRBJ2-1; 9 positions match TRBD1. CDR1 is LGHDT and CDR2 is YNNKEL in the germline V gene (reference sequence). J was trimmed by 4 bases and V by 4 bases; bases with no gene match: 5. The CDR3 contains 15 residues.

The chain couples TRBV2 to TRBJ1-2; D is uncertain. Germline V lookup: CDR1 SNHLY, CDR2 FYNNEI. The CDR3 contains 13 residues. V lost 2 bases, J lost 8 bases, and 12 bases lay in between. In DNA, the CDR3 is TGTGCCAGCAGTGAATCTCGCCCGGGAGGCTACACCTTC. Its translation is CASSESRPGGYTF.

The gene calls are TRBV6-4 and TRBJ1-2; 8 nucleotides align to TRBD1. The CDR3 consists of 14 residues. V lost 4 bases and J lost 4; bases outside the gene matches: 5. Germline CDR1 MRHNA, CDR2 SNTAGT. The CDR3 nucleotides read TGTGCCAGCAGTGCAGGGGGCGCAGCCTATGGCTACACCTTC. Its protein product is CASSAGGAAYGYTF.